This T cell receptor beta chain came from a study of shared clonotypes between healthy human individuals. Study-wide context: Donor composition was a couple of women and a few men, aged 18 to 49.

The donor cohort consisted entirely of Caucasian adults residing in Nashville, Tennessee. Extraction of genomic DNA in unsorted samples used roughly 93 million PBMCs. The CDR3 spans 14 residues. Germline CDR1 reads LNHDA; CDR2 reads SQIVND (reference sequence). The V gene lost 3 bases and the J gene lost 3 bases, with 12 bases spanning the gap. The sample holds one count of this clone. Its cognate antigen is unknown. Assay: immunoSEQ multiplex PCR; the TCRdb copy retains only in-frame clones and omits some. The table has fewer than 600,000 clones, just over 75% seen once. General study findings and limits: It was anticipated that sequencing depth would influence how many clonotypes donors shared.

The sequencing sample was made of PBMCs. The V gene is TRBV19, the J gene TRBJ2-7, with D possibly being TRBD1 or TRBD2 (5 bases each). The source is a woman aged 40 to 49 in good health. Some clones in this sample may be carry-over from other donors' samples. The CDR3 bases are TGTGCCAGTAGTATCCGGGGACGGAACTACGAGCAGTACTTC. Translating gives CASSIRGRNYEQYF. Full variable domain (outside the CDR3, taken from reference TRBV19 and TRBJ2-7): DGGITQSPKYLFRKEGQNVTLSCEQNLNHDAMYWYRQDPGQGLRLIYYSQIVNDFQKGDIAEGYSVSREKKESFPLTVTSAQKNPTAFYLCASSIRGRNYEQYFGPGTRLTVT.